These T cell receptor beta chains were read from a single sample in a study of T cell responses to AZD1222 COVID-19 vaccine. Generated by immunoSEQ multiplex PCR, the TCRdb table keeps only in-frame clones and is missing some. The table lists about 150,000 clones, 90% to 95% of them singletons. This sample comprised peripheral blood, obtained on day 0 of AZD1222 vaccination. The receptors here all came from an adult in good health. The CDR3 runs from the conserved cysteine through the conserved F or W. A D gene is named only where the DNA matches it firmly. Expanded clones are given a class, and other clones once, few, many or no size at all.

TGTGCCAGCAGCGCCCTCTTAGGAGGATTAAACACTGAAGCTTTCTTT	CASSALLGGLNTEAFF	-	TRBV9	TRBJ1-1	-
TGTGCCAGCAGCCCCCCGGGACAGGGGCGCGCAGATACGCAGTATTTT	CASSPPGQGRADTQYF	TRBD1	TRBV11-3	TRBJ2-3	-
TGTGCCAGTAGTATAAACAGAAGACAGGACGGCGATGAGCAGTTCTTC	CASSINRRQDGDEQFF	-	TRBV19	TRBJ2-1	once
TGTGCCAGCAGCTTGAACCCAGCGTGGGAGCTGTTTTTT	CASSLNPAWELFF	-	TRBV5-4	TRBJ2-2	-
TGTGCCATCAGTGAGTCCGGTCAGCTGGATGGCTACACCTTC	CAISESGQLDGYTF	-	TRBV10-3	TRBJ1-2	-
TGCAGCGTTGAACAAGGGTTTTCTGGAAACACCATATATTTT	CSVEQGFSGNTIYF	-	TRBV29-1	TRBJ1-3	once
TGCGCCAGCAGCCAAGCCAGGAACACTGAAGCTTTCTTT	CASSQARNTEAFF	-	TRBV4-3	TRBJ1-1	-
TGTGCCAGCAGAGAAGTGGGGATAACTGGAAACACCATATATTTT	CASREVGITGNTIYF	-	TRBV2	TRBJ1-3	-
TGTGCCAGCAGCTTAACTAGCGGGGGGAACACCGGGGAGCTGTTTTTT	CASSLTSGGNTGELFF	TRBD2	TRBV7-2	TRBJ2-2	-
TGTGCCAGCAGCTTAAATGGTCGGCAGGGCGGTGGCTACACCTTC	CASSLNGRQGGGYTF	-	TRBV7-3	TRBJ1-2	once
TGTGCCAGTAGTATCATGGGTTACAATGAGCAGTTCTTC	CASSIMGYNEQFF	-	TRBV19	TRBJ2-1	-
TGTGCCAGCAGCCAAGTCGGGGGGGGTATCACTGAAGCTTTCTTT	CASSQVGGGITEAFF	-	TRBV14	TRBJ1-1	few
TGTGCCAGCAGTTTAGGGGGTATCTCCACAGATACGCAGTATTTT	CASSLGGISTDTQYF	-	TRBV28	TRBJ2-3	-
TGTGCCACCAGGGGACAGGGGACCTACGAGCAGTACTTC	CATRGQGTYEQYF	TRBD1	TRBV15	TRBJ2-7	-
TGTGCCAGCAGCTTTAAGGGGCAGAATTCACCCCTCCACTTT	CASSFKGQNSPLHF	-	TRBV5-4	TRBJ1-6	-
TGTGCCAGCAACCCCACCCGGAACACTGAAGCTTTCTTT	CASNPTRNTEAFF	-	TRBV12-3/TRBV12-4	TRBJ1-1	-
TGTGCCTACCAGGGGGCGGGAACCAATGAGCAGTTCTTC	CAYQGAGTNEQFF	TRBD1	TRBV30	TRBJ2-1	-
TGTGCCAGCAGACGGGGACTCGCGAACACCGGGGAGCTGTTTTTT	CASRRGLANTGELFF	-	TRBV6-5	TRBJ2-2	-
TGTGCCAGCAGCGCGGACAGGGGGTACAATCAGCCCCAGCATTTT	CASSADRGYNQPQHF	TRBD1	TRBV6-2/TRBV6-3	TRBJ1-5	-